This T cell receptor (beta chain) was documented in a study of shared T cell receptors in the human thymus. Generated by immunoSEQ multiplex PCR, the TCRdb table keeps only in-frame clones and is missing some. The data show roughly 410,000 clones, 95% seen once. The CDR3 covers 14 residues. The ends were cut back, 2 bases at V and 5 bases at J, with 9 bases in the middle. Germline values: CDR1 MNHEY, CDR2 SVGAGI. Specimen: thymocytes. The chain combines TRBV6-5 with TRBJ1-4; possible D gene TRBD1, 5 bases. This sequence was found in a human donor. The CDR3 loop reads CASSYLGQNEKLFF. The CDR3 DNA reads TGTGCCAGCAGTTACCTAGGACAAAATGAAAAACTGTTTTTT.